The sequence of this T cell receptor beta chain was determined in a study of response to subunit inactivated influenza vaccine. The sample holds many counts of this clonotype. From the RT-PCR reads, TCRdb called clonotypes with MiXCR, one entry per CDR3 protein. In the table there are just under 550,000 distinct CDR3 sequences, 20% to 25% of which are singletons. V lost 6 bases and J lost 2, with 16 bases in between. CDR3 length: 15 residues. From germline, CDR1 is SGHRS and CDR2 YFSETQ. These records were also assigned to another study, of T cells expressing NK-cell markers. Turning to that study: The authors made TCR beta cDNA libraries by 5'RACE template switching. This switching added a universal primer site and UMIs. TCR beta repertoires came from sorted CD3+CD56+NKG2C+, CD3+CD56+NKG2C- and CD3+CD56-NKG2C+ T cells. Restriction of the sorted population to alpha-beta TCR T cells was achieved in several experiments with an anti-gamma-delta TCR antibody. Also leading the CD3+CD56-NKG2C+ fraction in a handful of donors were these clonotypes. The study left the HCMV specificity of expanded NKG2C+ T cell clones unresolved.

This clonotype was sampled from a man aged 45-60 years who received an inactivated influenza vaccine. Sequenced material: CD4+ T cells sorted from PBMCs, taken less than 13 days after vaccination. V is TRBV5-1 and J is TRBJ2-3; D is undetermined. CDR3 in amino acids: CASIPSGSLTDTQYF. The DNA for the CDR3 is TGCGCCAGCATTCCCTCCGGCAGCCTCACAGATACGCAGTATTTT.